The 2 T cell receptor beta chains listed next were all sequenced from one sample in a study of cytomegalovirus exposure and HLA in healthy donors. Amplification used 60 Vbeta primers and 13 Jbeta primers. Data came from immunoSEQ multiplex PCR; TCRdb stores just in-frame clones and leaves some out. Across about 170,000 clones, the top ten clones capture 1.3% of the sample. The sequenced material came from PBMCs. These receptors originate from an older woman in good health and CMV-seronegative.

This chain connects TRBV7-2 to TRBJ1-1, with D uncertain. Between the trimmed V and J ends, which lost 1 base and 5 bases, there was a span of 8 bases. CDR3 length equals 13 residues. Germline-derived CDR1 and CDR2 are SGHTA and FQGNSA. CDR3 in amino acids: CASSLDLRTEAFF. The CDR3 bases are TGTGCCAGCAGCTTAGATTTACGGACTGAAGCTTTCTTT.

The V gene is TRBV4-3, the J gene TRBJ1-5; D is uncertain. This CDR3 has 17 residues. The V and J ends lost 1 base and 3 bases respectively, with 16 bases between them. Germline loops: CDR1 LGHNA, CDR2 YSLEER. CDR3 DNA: TGCGCCAGCAGCCAAGGGTACGGCGGAGACTACAATCAGCCCCAGCATTTT. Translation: CASSQGYGGDYNQPQHF.